The subject of this entry is one T cell receptor beta chain. On the day of bone marrow donation, the related graft donor provided peripheral blood. CDR3 length equals 16 residues. V lost 2 bases to trimming and J lost 5 bases; unmatched junction nucleotides: 9. The V gene's germline CDR1 is SGHRS and CDR2 YFSETQ. Profiled with immunoSEQ multiplex PCR; TCRdb holds only in-frame clones, not every one. The profile covers some 61,000 clones, with around 93% appearing a single time and roughly 3% taken by the ten largest. This sample was taken from a study of T cells after posttransplantation cyclophosphamide.

This clonotype originated in a woman aged 25 to 45 in good health and a related stem cell transplant donor. This chain links TRBV5-1 with TRBJ2-4; the match to TRBD2 covers 8 bases. The sequenced sample consisted of PBMCs. Here the CDR3 reads CASSLPASGRENIQYF. The CDR3 region has the DNA TGCGCCAGCAGCTTACCGGCATCCGGGAGGGAAAACATTCAGTACTTC.